What follows describes a single TCR beta chain. Its matching antigen is unknown. The CDR3 length is 13 residues. Trimming left V 7 bases short and J 6 bases short, with 12 bases between. TCRdb recomputed calls from the RT-PCR reads with MiXCR, one row per CDR3 protein. The profile shows 550,000 to 800,000 distinct CDR3 sequences, more than 15% of them singletons. This sample was included in a study of response to subunit inactivated influenza vaccine. Study-wide results and caveats: It was the authors' suggestion that each seasonal influenza vaccination recruits few new T cells.

The sequence was collected from a man over 45 who received an inactivated influenza vaccine. The V call is TRBV12-3 or TRBV12-4, the J call TRBJ2-2, with D perhaps matching TRBD1 (6 bases). The specimen comprised PBMCs from blood, sampled less than 13 days after vaccination. The CDR3 DNA sequence: TGTGCCAGCATTTCCACAGGGTCCGGGGAGCTGTTTTTT. Amino acids: CASISTGSGELFF.